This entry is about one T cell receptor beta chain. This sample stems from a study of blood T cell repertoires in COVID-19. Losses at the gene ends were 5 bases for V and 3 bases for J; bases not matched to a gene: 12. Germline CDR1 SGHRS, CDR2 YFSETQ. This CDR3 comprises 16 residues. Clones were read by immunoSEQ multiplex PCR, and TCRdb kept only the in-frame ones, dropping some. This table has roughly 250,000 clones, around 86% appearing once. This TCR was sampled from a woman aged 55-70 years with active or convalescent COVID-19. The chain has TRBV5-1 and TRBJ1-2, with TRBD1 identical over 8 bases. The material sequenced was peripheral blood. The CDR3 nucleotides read TGCGCCAGCAGGCTATCCGGGGCAGGGGGCGACTATGGCTACACCTTC. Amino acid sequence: CASRLSGAGGDYGYTF.